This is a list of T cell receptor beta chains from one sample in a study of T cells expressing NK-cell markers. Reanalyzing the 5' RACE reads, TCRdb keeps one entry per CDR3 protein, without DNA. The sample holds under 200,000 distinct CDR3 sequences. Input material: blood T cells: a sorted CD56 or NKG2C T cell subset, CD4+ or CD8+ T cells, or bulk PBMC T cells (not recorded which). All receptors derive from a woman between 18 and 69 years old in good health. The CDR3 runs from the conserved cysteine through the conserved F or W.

CASSFRTGETQYF | TRBJ2-5 | TRBV9 | 13
CASSYGQVAGNTIYF | TRBJ1-3 | TRBV6-5 | 15
CASSSGYRGSGTEAFF | TRBJ1-1 | TRBV5-1 | 16
CASSNGPGAPYEQYF | TRBJ2-7 | TRBV21-1 | 15
CASSVVAGASTDTQYF | TRBJ2-3 | TRBV9 | 16
CASSLEAGGSNEQFF | TRBJ2-1 | TRBV5-1 | 15
CATSPPTRFGTEAFF | TRBJ1-1 | TRBV15 | 15
CASSLNSGSNTEAFF | TRBJ1-1 | TRBV28 | 15
CATSSLGGGTYEQYF | TRBJ2-7 | TRBV15 | 15
CASSVGPLSSYEQYF | TRBJ2-7 | TRBV9 | 15
CASSLAEGPSSSYEQYF | TRBJ2-7 | TRBV5-1 | 17
CASSQAKQPTNEKLFF | TRBJ1-4 | TRBV4-2 | 16
CASSYRQGWNEQYF | TRBJ2-7 | TRBV6-5 | 14
CATSSGSMGTGELFF | TRBJ2-2 | TRBV15 | 15
CASSQGNSYEQYF | TRBJ2-7 | TRBV6-6 | 13
CASSRSTGTEKLFF | TRBJ1-4 | TRBV11-2 | 14
CASSVRWGGQETQYF | TRBJ2-5 | TRBV5-1 | 15
CASSLRLNRGYNEQFF | TRBJ2-1 | TRBV5-5 | 16
CASSSQGAGGELFF | TRBJ2-2 | TRBV7-6 | 14
CATSDPQLSTDTQYF | TRBJ2-3 | TRBV24-1 | 15
CSARASGGLSTDTQYF | TRBJ2-3 | TRBV20-1 | 16
CATLRGDTEAFF | TRBJ1-1 | TRBV11-1 | 12
CASSLFAASGAQYF | TRBJ2-5 | TRBV11-1 | 14
CSARDPSGRSYNEQFF | TRBJ2-1 | TRBV20-1 | 16
CSATDSSYGYTF | TRBJ1-2 | TRBV20-1 | 12
CASSWSRAYEQYF | TRBJ2-7 | TRBV7-2 | 13
CASSLAGGNYEQYF | TRBJ2-7 | TRBV5-1 | 14
CASSGQGNQPQHF | TRBJ1-5 | TRBV12-3/TRBV12-4 | 13
CASSQDPDGNTGELFF | TRBJ2-2 | TRBV4-2 | 16
CASSEVSGGIGELFF | TRBJ2-2 | TRBV2 | 15
CSVRTGGGSYNEQFF | TRBJ2-1 | TRBV29-1 | 15
CASSLERGGIFSGNTIYF | TRBJ1-3 | TRBV11-2 | 18
CASSVTRGNFNNEQFF | TRBJ2-1 | TRBV9 | 16
CASAVGNTGELFF | TRBJ2-2 | TRBV7-2 | 13
CASSLASGPVDTQYF | TRBJ2-3 | TRBV7-8 | 15
CASSLGLAGGHNEQFF | TRBJ2-1 | TRBV5-1 | 16